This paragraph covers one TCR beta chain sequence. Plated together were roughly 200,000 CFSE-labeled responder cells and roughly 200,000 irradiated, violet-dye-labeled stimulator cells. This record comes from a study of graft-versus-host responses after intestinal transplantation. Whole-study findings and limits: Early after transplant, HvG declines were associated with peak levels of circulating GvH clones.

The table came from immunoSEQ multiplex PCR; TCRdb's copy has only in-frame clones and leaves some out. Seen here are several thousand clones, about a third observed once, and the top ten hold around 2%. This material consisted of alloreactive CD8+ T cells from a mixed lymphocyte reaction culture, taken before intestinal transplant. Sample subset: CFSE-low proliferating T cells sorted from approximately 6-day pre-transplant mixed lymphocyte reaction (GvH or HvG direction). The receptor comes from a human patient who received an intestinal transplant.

The CDR3 region has the DNA TGTGCCAGCAGCTTAGGTTCTAGCGGGAGGTGGGAGCAGTATTTT. It yields the protein CASSLGSSGRWEQYF. The chain carries TRBV7-8 and TRBJ2-3, with TRBD2 matching 11 bases. CDR1 and CDR2 from the germline V gene are SGHVS and FQNEAQ. This CDR3 comprises 15 residues. V trimming: 1 base; J trimming: 11 bases; junction bases outside the gene matches: 8.